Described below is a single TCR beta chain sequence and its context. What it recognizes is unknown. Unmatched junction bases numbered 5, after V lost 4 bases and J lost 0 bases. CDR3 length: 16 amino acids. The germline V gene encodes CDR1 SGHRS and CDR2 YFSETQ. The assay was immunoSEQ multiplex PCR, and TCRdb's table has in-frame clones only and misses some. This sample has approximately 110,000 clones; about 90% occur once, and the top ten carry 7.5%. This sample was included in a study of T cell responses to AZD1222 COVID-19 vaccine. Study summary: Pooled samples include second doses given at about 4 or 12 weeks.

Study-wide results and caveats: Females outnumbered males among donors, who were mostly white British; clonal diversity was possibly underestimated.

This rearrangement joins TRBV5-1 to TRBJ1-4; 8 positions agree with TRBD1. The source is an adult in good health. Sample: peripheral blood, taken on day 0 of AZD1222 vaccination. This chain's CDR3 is CASSEQGGTTNEKLFF. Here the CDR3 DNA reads TGCGCCAGCAGCGAACAGGGGGGGACAACTAATGAAAAACTGTTTTTT.